Listed below are T cell receptor beta chains from one sample, sequenced in a study of CD8+CD57+ T cells in acquired aplastic anemia. One entry per CDR3 protein results from TCRdb running MiXCR on the reads. The table includes 210,000 or so distinct CDR3 sequences, roughly 45% detected once. The sample consisted of sorted CD4+, CD8+, or CD8+CD57+ T cells (not recorded which) from PBMCs. The receptors here all came from a human donor with aplastic anemia. Each CDR3 is given with its conserved first and last residue. D genes are given only for firm matches. A row's size may be missing; if present it is once, few, many or a size class.

>TRBJ2-5|many|TRBD2|TRBV6-1
CASSGALAGVYQETQYF
TGTGCCAGCAGTGGGGCCCTAGCGGGGGTATACCAAGAGACCCAGTACTTC
>TRBJ1-1|NA|NA|TRBV24-1
CATSAQRSTEAFF
TGTGCCACCAGTGCCCAGAGGAGCACTGAAGCTTTCTTT
>TRBJ1-4|once|NA|TRBV19
CASSDRGGTNEKLFF
TGTGCCAGTAGCGATCGGGGGGGCACTAATGAAAAACTGTTTTTT
>TRBJ2-1|NA|NA|TRBV15
CATSRDQGSYNEQFF
TGTGCCACCAGCAGAGATCAGGGTTCCTACAATGAGCAGTTCTTC
>TRBJ1-6|few|TRBD1|TRBV20-1
CSARLGTENSPLHF
TGCAGTGCTAGACTCGGGACAGAGAATTCACCCCTCCACTTT
>TRBJ2-1|many|NA|TRBV2
CASSDWTINEQFF
TGTGCCAGCAGTGACTGGACTATCAATGAGCAGTTCTTC
>TRBJ1-2|NA|TRBD1|TRBV7-9
CASSFPDRGRVGYTF
TGTGCCAGCAGCTTCCCAGACAGGGGGCGGGTTGGCTACACCTTC
>TRBJ1-2|NA|NA|TRBV29-1
CSVEGTGDYGYTF
TGCAGCGTTGAAGGGACGGGTGACTATGGCTACACCTTC
>TRBJ2-1|many|TRBD1|TRBV10-3
CAIGQGYNEQFF
TGTGCCATCGGACAGGGCTACAATGAGCAGTTCTTC
>TRBJ1-1|NA|NA|TRBV5-4
CASSLDPVGDTEAFF
TGTGCCAGCAGCTTGGATCCGGTCGGGGACACTGAAGCTTTCTTT
>TRBJ1-5|many|NA|TRBV2
CASSVGQAPWPQHF
TGTGCCAGCAGTGTAGGGCAGGCACCTTGGCCCCAGCATTTT
>TRBJ1-2|NA|TRBD1|TRBV9
CASSVGTARNYGYTF
TGTGCCAGCAGCGTCGGGACAGCGCGTAACTATGGCTACACCTTC
>TRBJ1-2|NA|NA|TRBV6-1
CASSEERGVWNYGYTF
TGTGCCAGCAGTGAAGAAAGGGGGGTGTGGAACTATGGCTACACCTTC
>TRBJ2-7|once|TRBD1|TRBV5-1
CASSSTPGQGGVELYF
TGCGCCAGCAGCTCAACACCGGGACAGGGGGGCGTCGAGCTGTACTTC
>TRBJ2-5|NA|TRBD1|TRBV27
CASEAGQGQPREKTQYF
TGTGCCAGCGAGGCAGGACAGGGGCAGCCTCGGGAGAAGACCCAGTACTTC
>TRBJ2-1|NA|TRBD1|TRBV29-1
CSVGGQENAYNEQFF
TGCAGCGTTGGGGGACAGGAAAACGCATACAATGAGCAGTTCTTC
>TRBJ2-5|NA|NA|TRBV10-3
CAIRGTQEGSLKYF
TGTGCCATCAGGGGGACCCAGGAAGGTTCTCTCAAGTACTTC
>TRBJ1-3|many|NA|TRBV4-1
CASSQERTSGNTIYF
TGCGCCAGCAGCCAAGAACGTACCTCTGGAAACACCATATATTTT